This TCR beta chain was recovered during a study of blood T cell repertoires in COVID-19. Study-wide background: T cells, B-cell-depleted T cells, or PBMCs supplied cDNA or gDNA.

CDR1 and CDR2 from the germline V gene are PRHDT and FYEKMQ (reference sequence). The trim removed 5 bases at V and 8 bases at J, leaving 8 bases unmatched. This CDR3 has 14 residues. Generated by immunoSEQ multiplex PCR, the TCRdb table keeps only in-frame clones and is missing some. The table has approximately 210,000 clones, approximately 90% seen once. The rearrangement uses TRBV13 and TRBJ1-3; 8 bases are a match to TRBD1. This clonotype originated in a man aged 45-60 years with COVID-19, enrolled during active disease. The sample taken for sequencing was peripheral blood. The CDR3 sequence is CASSHSGQGHTIYF. CDR3 nucleotides: TGTGCCAGCAGCCACTCAGGACAGGGACACACCATATATTTT.